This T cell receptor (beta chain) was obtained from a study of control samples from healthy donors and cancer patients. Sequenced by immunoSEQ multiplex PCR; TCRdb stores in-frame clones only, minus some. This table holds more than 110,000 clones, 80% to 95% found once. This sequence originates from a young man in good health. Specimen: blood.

This CDR3 reads CASSVASSVNYGYTF. The CDR3 bases are TGTGCCAGCAGCGTAGCAAGCAGCGTAAACTATGGCTACACCTTC. This chain uses TRBV9 with TRBJ1-2; D unclear. The germline V gene has CDR1 SGDLS and CDR2 YYNGEE. Trimming took 0 bases from V and 2 from J, leaving 11 bases between them. The CDR3 totals 15 residues.